Listed below are T cell receptor beta chains from one sample, sequenced in a study of blood T cell repertoires in COVID-19. Repertoires were generated with immunoSEQ multiplex PCR, while TCRdb's copy carries only in-frame clones and drops some. The sample yields about 43,000 clones, 75% to 90% seen once. The sequencing input was peripheral blood. The receptors come from a human donor in a cohort sampled during active COVID-19. CDR3s include the opening cysteine and the closing phenylalanine or tryptophan. Fields, in order: D gene, J gene, V gene, clone size, CDR3 DNA, CDR3 protein. A D gene is named only where the DNA matches it firmly. For some rows the clone size is stated as once, few or many, or as a class when expanded; others skip it.

>TRBD2|TRBJ2-7|TRBV6-2/TRBV6-3|-
TGTGCCAGCAGTTTTAGACTAGCGGCCTCCTACGAGCAGTACTTC
CASSFRLAASYEQYF
>TRBD2|TRBJ2-1|TRBV2|-
TGTGCCAGCAGTTCCAGCGGGAGCTCCTACAATGAGCAGTTCTTC
CASSSSGSSYNEQFF
>-|TRBJ2-3|TRBV11-3|-
TGTGCCAGCAGCCCGTCGGCAGGGAGCACAGATACGCAGTATTTT
CASSPSAGSTDTQYF
>-|TRBJ2-5|TRBV19|-
TGTGCCAGTGGCAGACAGGCACAAGAGACCCAGTACTTC
CASGRQAQETQYF
>TRBD2|TRBJ2-6|TRBV30|-
TGTGCCTGGGCAGGACTAGCGGGGTCCTCTGGGGCCAACGTCCTGACTTTC
CAWAGLAGSSGANVLTF
>-|TRBJ2-3|TRBV7-9|once
TGTGCCAGCGATGGCTTCCCCCCAGATACGCAGTATTTT
CASDGFPPDTQYF
>-|TRBJ2-5|TRBV29-1|-
TGCAGCGTTGAAGGGAGCAGGGGAGAGACCCAGTACTTC
CSVEGSRGETQYF
>TRBD2|TRBJ2-7|TRBV10-2|-
TGCGCCAGCGATGAGGGAGGGCCCCTCTACGAGCAGTACTTC
CASDEGGPLYEQYF
>-|TRBJ2-1|TRBV24-1|-
TGTGCCACCAGTGCAGACTACTACAATGAGCAGTTCTTC
CATSADYYNEQFF
>-|TRBJ1-2|TRBV30|few
TGTGCCTGGAGTGTGTCGAGAACTAACTATGGCTACACCTTC
CAWSVSRTNYGYTF
>-|TRBJ1-2|TRBV3-1/TRBV3-2|-
TGTGCCAGCAGCCAACGCCAGAAATCCAATGGCTACACCTTC
CASSQRQKSNGYTF
>TRBD1|TRBJ2-7|TRBV19|-
TGTGCCAGTAGAAACGGGACAGCCGCCGCTACTTTCTGCGAGCAGTACTTC
CASRNGTAAATFCEQYF
>-|TRBJ2-2|TRBV24-1|-
TGTGCCACCAGTGATTTTCCGACAGGAGGACACGGGGAGCTGTTTTTT
CATSDFPTGGHGELFF
>TRBD2|TRBJ2-1|TRBV5-1|-
TGCGCCAGCAGCTTGGGTGGGACTAGCGGTTACAATGAGCAGTTCTTC
CASSLGGTSGYNEQFF
>-|TRBJ2-1|TRBV18|-
TGTGCCAGCTCACCAGTTCGCTGGAGTGGCAATGAGCAGTTCTTC
CASSPVRWSGNEQFF
>-|TRBJ2-7|TRBV27|-
TGTGCCAGCAGTCGTATTGGCGGGCTGGACGAGCAGTACTTC
CASSRIGGLDEQYF
>TRBD1|TRBJ1-5|TRBV18|-
TGTGCCAGCTCTCGGGACAGGGTCGGCAATCAGCCCCAGCATTTT
CASSRDRVGNQPQHF
>-|TRBJ2-5|TRBV21-1|-
TGTGCCAGCAGCATTGCGCTAGCGGGAGGTGGCCAAGAGACCCAGTACTTC
CASSIALAGGGQETQYF
>-|TRBJ2-1|TRBV11-2|-
TGTGCCAGCAGAAACGGACTCGTCAATGAGCAGTTCTTC
CASRNGLVNEQFF
>-|TRBJ2-1|TRBV7-3|-
TGTGCCAGCAGCATGTCACAGGGCTACAATGAGCAGTTCTTC
CASSMSQGYNEQFF
>TRBD1|TRBJ2-5|TRBV11-2|once
TGTGCCAGCAGCTATAACAGGGGTCGAGAGACCCAGTACTTC
CASSYNRGRETQYF
>-|TRBJ1-5|TRBV29-1|-
TGCAGCGTTGGGGGCGGAGGCAATCAGCCCCAGCATTTT
CSVGGGGNQPQHF
>TRBD1|TRBJ2-2|TRBV18|-
TGTGCCAGCTCATCCCTCGCCGGGACAGGGAACACCGGGGAGCTGTTTTTT
CASSSLAGTGNTGELFF